This T cell receptor (beta chain) was obtained from a study of human T cells and chemical hapten exposure (dated by TCRdb to about 2021). Background on the whole study: For sensitization, 2% DPC in acetone was applied to a 2 cm by 2 cm area of upper inner arm skin. Patch tests used Finn chambers with 0.01% DPC on the upper back, scored after 6 days by International Contact Dermatitis Research Group standards. Blood for TCR sequencing was provided by twenty-nine alopecia patients at one to four time points (pre-sensitization, 2, 6 and 24 weeks). Libraries were pooled for sequencing, and per-sample TCR yields varied mainly because of small differences in library volumes within the pool. Blood was sampled from patients pre-sensitization (week 0) and at 2, 6 and about 24 weeks after DPC sensitization. In alopecia patients, the study followed how the peripheral blood TCR repertoire changed in vivo over primary and secondary sensitization to diphenylcyclopropenone (DPC), a hapten. Throughout the study period of approximately 23 weeks, patients also received therapeutic DPC doses to the scalp every week. The patient cohort, mostly female, included alopecia areata with under or over 50% scalp involvement, alopecia totalis and alopecia universalis. Study-level results and caveats: No change with DPC sensitization was found in the number of TCRs above 1 in 1000 frequency, and no evidence of global repertoire structure alterations was found. After repeated subsampling, the strength of the expansion versus patch-test correlation and the threshold at which it became significant changed. All patients had alopecia, a presumed autoimmune disease, so their immune response might differ from that of healthy individuals. Patch test score correlated positively with the number of PT1 expanded TCRs, reaching significance at thresholds 8, 16 and 32 but not at 4. Significantly more large CDR3 similarity clusters were formed by expanded TCRs than by pre-sensitization or healthy control sets, consistent with antigen-driven responses.

This clonotype was seen a handful of times. The target of this receptor is not known. Base-call qualities are not available, and no considerably larger clone is one nucleotide away. The meaning of the sample's time point label: patch test 3, about 24 weeks after DPC sensitization. The treatment or condition tag for this specimen amounts to: therapeutic diphenylcyclopropenone sensitization with weekly scalp DPC. Blood at each patch-test visit was drawn before the patch test was applied. Eligible patients were aged 18 to 70, diagnosed with alopecia, deemed suitable for DPC therapy, and excluded if pregnant. Total RNA was extracted from unfractionated whole blood that had been collected in Tempus Blood RNA tubes. Trimming takes 6 bases from V and 9 bases from J, and the germline ends sit 12 bases apart. Taken from the germline V gene, the CDR1 and CDR2 loops are SGHTA and FQGTGA. Spanning cysteine to phenylalanine, the CDR3 consists of 12 amino acids. Only the CDR3 DNA stays, 36 bases, in frame from base 1.

Library construction relied on RACE. This sample was sequenced with a NextSeq 500. During library preparation, unique molecular identifiers were attached to individual cDNA molecules so that TCRs could be counted in a quantitative, reproducible way. For every blood RNA sample, sequencing covered both the TCR alpha and TCR beta chains. As for the original processing: The median number of TCRs per sample was approximately 98,000, ranging from about 23,224 to 690,600. V, J and CDR3 annotation of the TCR reads was performed with the Decombinator software suite. For the PS versus PT1 abundance plots, all samples were subsampled to the same number of TCRs (28,000). TCRs were defined as expanded if absent before sensitization and observed at least eight times at the 2-week time point. TCRdb took the public reads, trimmed them with fastp at Q25, ran MiXCR for clone calling and kept in-frame beta chains. Rows matching on CDR3 protein sequence are summarized as one entry with the most common DNA and genes. V and J calls and clone size were set by TCRdb, not the authors. Recorded for this sample are roughly 200,000 distinct CDR3 sequences; approximately 24% of them occurred a single time. The biggest ten clones account for about 2.5% of the sample.

The chain uses TRBV7-3 and TRBJ2-1; the D gene lacks a confident call. The receptor was isolated from a woman aged 40 to 50 with alopecia areata. Some clones in this sample may be carry-over from other donors' samples. Sequencing was performed on whole blood, taken in connection with sensitization to the hapten diphenylcyclopropenone (DPC). The CDR3 here reads CASSSRVGEQFF. The nucleotide sequence reads TGTGCCAGCAGTTCTAGGGTAGGTGAGCAGTTCTTC.